This T cell receptor beta chain was sequenced for a study of CXCR3-negative and CXCR3-positive naive CD8 T cells. Background on the study: Collectively, the libraries yielded about 140 million TRB reads in total, at about 1.5 +/- 0.3 million per library. General observations from the study: Researchers report that CXCR3-positive naive cells carry more hydrophobic TRB CDR3s than CXCR3-negative naive cells. Memory CD8+ cells had much lower diversity, and both naive subsets had comparably high diversity.

The CDR3 covers 15 residues. Looked up from germline, CDR1 is SEHNR and CDR2 is FQNEAQ (reference sequence). Worth noting for this clonotype: Its antigen is undetermined.

UMI-tagged TRB cDNA libraries were built via 5' RACE. Following a re-call of the 5' RACE reads, TCRdb has one entry per CDR3 protein and lacks DNA. The repertoire shows around 160,000 distinct CDR3 sequences; the top ten hold about 0.28%. Naivety in CD8+ T cells corresponded to a CD45RO-CCR7+CD27+CD95- phenotype. Sequenced sample: naive CXCR3+ CD8+ T cells from blood. As for subset: CD45RO-CCR7+CD27+CD95- naive CD8+ T cells expressing CXCR3 (TNR3+). This chain joins TRBV7-9 and TRBJ2-3; the TCRdb D gene call, TRBD1, has no DNA to confirm it. The source of this sequence is a human donor in good health. Some clones in this sample may be carry-over from other donors' samples. The CDR3 spells CASSYGAGATDTQYF.